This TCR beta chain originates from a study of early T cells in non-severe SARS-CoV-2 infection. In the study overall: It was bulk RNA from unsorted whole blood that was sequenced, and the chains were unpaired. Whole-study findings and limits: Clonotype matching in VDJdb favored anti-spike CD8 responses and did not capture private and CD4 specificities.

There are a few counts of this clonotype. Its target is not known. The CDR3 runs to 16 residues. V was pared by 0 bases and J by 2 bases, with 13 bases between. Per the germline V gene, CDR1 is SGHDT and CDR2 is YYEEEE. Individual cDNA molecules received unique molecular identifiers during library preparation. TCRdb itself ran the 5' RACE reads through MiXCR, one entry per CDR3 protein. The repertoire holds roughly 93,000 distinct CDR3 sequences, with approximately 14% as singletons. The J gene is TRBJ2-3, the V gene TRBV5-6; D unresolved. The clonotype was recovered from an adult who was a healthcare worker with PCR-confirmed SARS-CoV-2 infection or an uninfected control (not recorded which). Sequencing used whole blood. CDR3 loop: CASSLVSLVDTDTQYF. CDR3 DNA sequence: TGTGCCAGCAGCTTGGTCTCGCTGGTCGACACAGATACGCAGTATTTT.